Following are 17 T cell receptor beta chains from one sample sequenced in a study of OX40 agonist ivuxolimab in advanced cancers. Data came from immunoSEQ multiplex PCR; TCRdb stores just in-frame clones and leaves some out. The repertoire has more than 45,000 clones, around 77% of them found once; the top ten carry roughly 2%. The sequences come from CD4+ or CD8+ T cells sorted from blood, collected in a trial of the OX40 agonist ivuxolimab. These receptors were taken from an adult with an advanced solid tumor such as melanoma, head and neck, liver or kidney cancer.

The V gene is TRBV7-9, the J gene TRBJ2-5; no clear D gene. Deletions cut 5 bases from V and 1 base from J, with 8 bases between. This CDR3 spans 13 amino acids. The germline V gene has CDR1 SEHNR and CDR2 FQNEAQ (reference sequence). The CDR3 coding sequence is TGTGCCAGCAGCCTCCCCCCCCAAGAGACCCAGTACTTC. This gives the protein CASSLPPQETQYF.

The chain uses TRBV6-1 and TRBJ1-6; D is undetermined. The germline V and J ends were trimmed by 7 bases and 8 bases, with 15 bases remaining between them. This CDR3 contains 14 residues. Germline CDR1 is MNHNS and CDR2 is SASEGT. CDR3 loop: CASIVGEFDSPLHF. The DNA for the CDR3 is TGTGCCAGCATTGTTGGGGAGTTTGATTCACCCCTCCACTTT.

V and J are TRBV5-4 and TRBJ1-4; D is undetermined. Per the germline V gene, CDR1 is SGHNT and CDR2 is YYREEE (reference sequence). The CDR3 sequence is 15 residues long. V lost 0 bases, J lost 0 bases, and 6 bases lay in between. DNA of the CDR3: TGTGCCAGCAGCTTGGGGTCCTCAACTAATGAAAAACTGTTTTTT. This codes for CASSLGSSTNEKLFF.

This clone was observed a handful of times. The CDR3 protein is CASAYPAGASSYEQYF. The CDR3 region has the DNA TGCGCCAGCGCTTACCCAGCGGGCGCCAGCTCCTACGAGCAGTACTTC. The V gene is TRBV5-1, the J gene TRBJ2-7; D might be TRBD2 (6 bases). The CDR3 length is 16 residues. Germline V lookup: CDR1 SGHRS, CDR2 YFSETQ. V was clipped by 7 bases and J by 0 bases, with 20 bases between them.

This chain joins TRBV7-6 and TRBJ1-1; TRBD1 is a possible D gene (5 bases). The CDR3 is 13 residues long. Deletions cut 5 bases from V and 4 bases from J, with 11 bases between. CDR1 and CDR2 from the germline V gene are SGHVS and FNYEAQ. CDR3 loop: CASSPRGRTEAFF. CDR3 DNA: TGTGCCAGCAGCCCGCGGGGCCGCACTGAAGCTTTCTTT.

The chain couples TRBV5-4 to TRBJ2-7; 9 positions match TRBD2. This CDR3 comprises 15 residues. V dropped 2 bases and J dropped 2; count of bases not matched to a gene: 5. Germline CDR1 reads SGHNT; CDR2 reads YYREEE (reference sequence). CDR3 bases: TGTGCCAGCAGCTTCTTTTCTAGCGGGGCCTACGAGCAGTACTTC. Its translation is CASSFFSSGAYEQYF.

The chain carries TRBV6-4 and TRBJ1-5; no definite D call. CDR3 length: 15 residues. Germline CDR1 is MRHNA and CDR2 is SNTAGT. The ends were cut back, 7 bases at V and 2 bases at J, with 15 bases in the middle. CDR3 amino acids: CASTFTQWGNQPQHF. In DNA form, the CDR3 reads TGTGCCAGCACGTTCACTCAATGGGGCAATCAGCCCCAGCATTTT.

V gene TRBV6-6 combines with J gene TRBJ2-7; 14 bases fit TRBD2. This CDR3 has 14 amino acids. V trimming: 9 bases; J trimming: 4 bases; junction bases outside the gene matches: 5. Germline lookup yields CDR1 MNHNY and CDR2 SVGAGI (reference sequence). The CDR3 is CASGTSGSRYEQYF. The CDR3 nucleotides are TGTGCCAGTGGGACTAGCGGGAGCAGGTACGAGCAGTACTTC.

The rearrangement uses TRBV5-4 and TRBJ1-4, with a possible D match to TRBD1 (5 bases). Germline V gene sequence: CDR1 SGHNT, CDR2 YYREEE (reference sequence). CDR3 length: 15 residues. V dropped 2 bases and J dropped 5 bases, with 13 bases sitting between them. The CDR3 nucleotides are TGTGCCAGCAGCTTAGCGGGGGGAGGAAATGAAAAACTGTTTTTT. It specifies CASSLAGGGNEKLFF.

The genes are TRBV27 and TRBJ2-5; D remains unclear. The DNA end lines up better with TRBJ2-7; the J call may be wrong. CDR3 length equals 14 residues. Per the germline V gene, CDR1 is MNHEY and CDR2 is SMNVEV (reference sequence). In DNA form, the CDR3 reads TGTGCCAGCAGTCTAAAGGCTAGTATAGACGAGCAGTACTTC. As protein: CASSLKASIDEQYF.

The chain uses TRBV5-6 and TRBJ2-7, with D uncertain. Germline CDR1 reads SGHDT; CDR2 reads YYEEEE. V lost 0 bases and J 5 bases, leaving 9 bases between the germline ends. There are 13 residues in the CDR3. CDR3 sequence reads: CASSLAAGHEQYF. CDR3 bases: TGTGCCAGCAGCTTGGCCGCAGGCCACGAGCAGTACTTC.

The chain couples TRBV19 to TRBJ1-2, with TRBD1 matching over 8 bases. The germline CDR1 and CDR2 sequences are LNHDA and SQIVND (reference sequence). This CDR3 is 14 amino acids long. Unmatched junction bases numbered 9, after V lost 5 bases and J lost 7 bases. DNA for the CDR3: TGTGCCAGTAGTCTGCAAACAGGGGGTCTTGGCTACACCTTC. Translation: CASSLQTGGLGYTF.

The rearrangement links TRBV10-3 to TRBJ1-3; possible D gene TRBD1, 5 bases. This CDR3 region has 17 residues. Trimming pared 3 bases from V and 0 bases from J, leaving 15 bases between. The germline gives CDR1 ENHRY, CDR2 SYGVKD. The CDR3 DNA is TGTGCCATCAGTGATAAGGGGCGAGGGAGCTCTGGAAACACCATATATTTT. This gives the protein CAISDKGRGSSGNTIYF.

CDR3 DNA: TGTGCCAGCAGTTACACTAACTATGGCTACACCTTC. Encoded protein: CASSYTNYGYTF. The chain is built from TRBV6-6 and TRBJ1-2; D is ambiguous. The CDR3 contains 12 residues. Germline CDR1 and CDR2: MNHNY and SVGAGI (reference sequence). Trimming removed 2 bases at V and 0 bases at J, with 1 base between.

This CDR3 reads CASSFAYKDEAFF. CDR3 nucleotide sequence: TGTGCCAGCAGTTTCGCCTACAAGGATGAAGCTTTCTTT. V and J are TRBV28 and TRBJ1-1; D remains unclear. Per germline, CDR1 MDHEN and CDR2 SYDVKM. With 3 bases removed from V and 7 bases from J, the gap between germline ends came to 12 bases. This CDR3 is built from 13 residues.

The chain recombines TRBV5-5 with TRBJ1-1, with a weak D call TRBD1 (5 bases). The V and J ends lost 5 bases and 4 bases respectively, with 18 bases between them. Germline V gene lookup returns CDR1 SGHKS and CDR2 YYEKEE (reference sequence). The CDR3 covers 15 residues. This CDR3 is CASSVLAGKGTEAFF. The CDR3 bases are TGTGCCAGCAGTGTCCTTGCAGGGAAGGGCACTGAAGCTTTCTTT.

The gene calls are TRBV7-6 and TRBJ1-5; D unclear. The CDR3 is 12 residues long. The germline V gene has CDR1 SGHVS and CDR2 FNYEAQ. Trimming shortened V by 1 base and J by 4 bases, and 2 bases separated the two germline ends. CDR3 sequence reads: CASSLGNQPQHF. As DNA, the CDR3 is TGTGCCAGCAGCTTAGGGAATCAGCCCCAGCATTTT.